The present T cell receptor (beta chain) was sequenced within a study of T cell changes during pregnancy in multiple sclerosis. The method was immunoSEQ multiplex PCR; TCRdb's version includes in-frame clones alone and lacks a portion of them. Seen here are about 40,000 clones, roughly nine tenths observed once, and the top ten hold approximately 0.81%. This clone was observed once. This CDR3 spans 15 amino acids. CDR1 and CDR2 (germline): LGHNA, YSLEER. The V gene lost 0 bases and the J gene lost 5 bases, with 13 bases spanning the gap. The source was CD4+ T cells from peripheral blood mononuclear cells, collected before pregnancy. The chain is built from TRBV4-3 and TRBJ1-2, with D possibly being TRBD1 (6 bases). This TCR came from a female donor with multiple sclerosis, enrolled in a pregnancy study. CDR3 loop: CASSQDRGAAYGYTF. In DNA, the CDR3 is TGCGCCAGCAGCCAAGATCGGGGGGCCGCTTATGGCTACACCTTC.